These 26 T cell receptor beta chains originate from one sample sequenced in a study of a mutant IDH1 vaccine in newly diagnosed glioma. TCRdb keeps only in-frame clones here, not all; method: immunoSEQ multiplex PCR. The sample consists of tens of thousands of clones, about 82% of them appearing once. For these receptors, no antigen is known. Documented time point: week 35, safety follow-up. Doses comprised 300 ug of mutant IDH1 20-mer peptide each, plus topical imiquimod. The sample consisted of PBMCs, taken from a glioma patient whose treatment included an IDH1 peptide vaccine. The source of these receptors is a middle-aged man with glioma. Some clones in this sample may be carry-over from other donors' samples.

In this sample, this clone turned up once. The J gene is TRBJ1-1, the V gene TRBV9; TRBD1 agrees at 8 bases. Unmatched junction bases numbered 4, after V lost 4 bases and J lost 2 bases. The CDR3 loop spans 14 amino acids. Per germline, CDR1 SGDLS and CDR2 YYNGEE. The CDR3 sequence: CASSTQGGNTEAFF. For the CDR3, the DNA is TGTGCCAGCAGCACACAGGGGGGAAACACTGAAGCTTTCTTT. Filled out from reference TRBV9 and TRBJ1-1, the complete variable domain reads DSGVTQTPKHLITATGQRVTLRCSPRSGDLSVYWYQQSLDQGLQFLIQYYNGEERAKGNILERFSAQQFPDLHSELNLSSLELGDSALYFCASSTQGGNTEAFFGQGTRLTVV.

The rearrangement uses TRBV9 and TRBJ2-2; D perhaps matches TRBD1 (5 bases). The CDR3 extends over 15 amino acids. The germline V gene has CDR1 SGDLS and CDR2 YYNGEE. The V end lost 0 bases, the J end lost 2 bases, and 8 bases lay between the germline ends. The CDR3 region has the DNA TGTGCCAGCAGCGTAGCAGGGTACAACACCGGGGAGCTGTTTTTT. Translated, it gives CASSVAGYNTGELFF. Combining the CDR3 with reference TRBV9 and TRBJ2-2 gives the whole variable domain DSGVTQTPKHLITATGQRVTLRCSPRSGDLSVYWYQQSLDQGLQFLIQYYNGEERAKGNILERFSAQQFPDLHSELNLSSLELGDSALYFCASSVAGYNTGELFFGEGSRLTVL.

The chain has TRBV6-5 and TRBJ1-6, with D perhaps TRBD1 (5 bases). Germline values: CDR1 MNHEY, CDR2 SVGAGI. The CDR3 has 13 residues. V was clipped by 2 bases and J by 7 bases, with 6 bases between them. The CDR3 nucleotides are TGTGCCAGCAGTTACGGGGCCAATTCACCCCTCCACTTT. Its protein product is CASSYGANSPLHF.

V is TRBV18 and J is TRBJ2-7; weak D call: TRBD1 (6 bases). This CDR3 has 13 residues. CDR1 KGHSH and CDR2 LQKENI come from the germline V gene. Trimming removed 6 bases from V and 2 bases from J, with 11 bases in between. The CDR3 nucleotides read TGTGCCAGCTCTCGGGACAACCCCTACGAGCAGTACTTC. This translates into CASSRDNPYEQYF. Full variable domain (rest looked up from reference TRBV18 and TRBJ2-7): NAGVMQNPRHLVRRRGQEARLRCSPMKGHSHVYWYRQLPEEGLKFMVYLQKENIIDESGMPKERFSAEFPKEGPSILRIQQVVRGDSAAYFCASSRDNPYEQYFGPGTRLTVT.

The V call is TRBV15, the J call TRBJ2-2; D gene uncertain. This CDR3 contains 15 residues. Trimming removed 0 bases from V and 4 bases from J, with 9 bases in between. Germline CDR1 and CDR2: LNHNV and YYDKDF (reference sequence). This chain's CDR3 is CATSRDKGITGELFF. The CDR3 DNA follows: TGTGCCACCAGCAGAGATAAAGGAATCACCGGGGAGCTGTTTTTT. The complete variable domain, with remaining parts taken from reference TRBV15 and TRBJ2-2, reads DAMVIQNPRYQVTQFGKPVTLSCSQTLNHNVMYWYQQKSSQAPKLLFHYYDKDFNNEADTPDNFQSRRPNTSFCFLDIRSPGLGDTAMYLCATSRDKGITGELFFGEGSRLTVL.

The J gene is TRBJ2-1, the V gene TRBV4-3; TRBD1 matches 7 bases. Per the germline V gene, CDR1 is LGHNA and CDR2 is YSLEER. The CDR3 sequence is 17 residues long. The J segment lost 2 bases and the V segment lost 0 bases, leaving 7 bases of the junction unmatched. DNA of the CDR3: TGCGCCAGCAGCCAAGATCGGGGACAGCGTCCCTACAATGAGCAGTTCTTC. This translates into CASSQDRGQRPYNEQFF.

The chain joins TRBV7-8 to TRBJ1-5; D may be TRBD1 (6 bases). The CDR3 has 13 amino acids. V shed 6 bases and J shed 7 bases, with 13 bases lying between them. Germline V CDR1 and CDR2: SGHVS, FQNEAQ. CDR3 sequence reads: CASSQLRGQPQHF. DNA for the CDR3: TGTGCCAGCAGTCAACTCAGGGGACAGCCCCAGCATTTT.

This chain connects TRBV10-3 to TRBJ1-1; tentatively, D is TRBD1 (5 bases). With 11 bases removed from V and 6 bases from J, the gap between germline ends came to 22 bases. The CDR3 extends over 14 amino acids. Germline lookup yields CDR1 ENHRY and CDR2 SYGVKD. The CDR3 nucleotides read TGTGCCCTACGTGAGGACGGGGACGGGTCTGAAGCTTTCTTT. Translated: CALREDGDGSEAFF.

V is TRBV2 and J is TRBJ1-6, with D possibly being TRBD1 (5 bases). V was pared by 8 bases and J by 7 bases, with 12 bases between. CDR1 is SNHLY, CDR2 FYNNEI, per germline. The CDR3 spans 13 residues. The DNA of the CDR3 is TGTGCCAGCGTTAGGGCAGGGAATTCACCCCTCCACTTT. The encoded protein is CASVRAGNSPLHF.

V and J are TRBV29-1 and TRBJ2-7; D remains unclear. The V gene lost 4 bases and the J gene lost 0 bases, with 16 bases spanning the gap. Germline lookup yields CDR1 SQVTM and CDR2 ANQGSEA. The CDR3 contains 15 residues. The CDR3 region has the DNA TGCAGCGTTGGAGTCACCTACACCACCTCCTACGAGCAGTACTTC. Translation gives CSVGVTYTTSYEQYF.

V gene TRBV7-2 combines with J gene TRBJ1-2, with a tentative D call TRBD1 (6 bases). Per the germline V gene, CDR1 is SGHTA and CDR2 is FQGNSA. Deletions cut 4 bases from V and 4 bases from J, with 16 bases between. The CDR3 totals 15 residues. In DNA, the CDR3 is TGTGCCAGCAGCTGGGGGGGGCAGGGAGGCTATGGCTACACCTTC. Protein sequence: CASSWGGQGGYGYTF. The full variable domain, in which reference TRBV7-2 and TRBJ1-2 provide the parts outside the CDR3, is GAGVSQSPSNKVTEKGKDVELRCDPISGHTALYWYRQSLGQGLEFLIYFQGNSAPDKSGLPSDRFSAERTGGSVSTLTIQRTQQEDSAVYLCASSWGGQGGYGYTFGSGTRLTVV.

The chain uses TRBV27 and TRBJ1-5; TRBD1 aligns across 8 bases. Trimming removed 3 bases from V and 2 bases from J; junction bases left unmatched: 15. Germline CDR1 is MNHEY and CDR2 is SMNVEV (reference sequence). The CDR3 runs 19 residues. Here the CDR3 reads CASSFDGQGAIFGNQPQHF. CDR3 DNA sequence: TGTGCCAGCAGTTTTGATGGCCAGGGGGCGATCTTCGGCAATCAGCCCCAGCATTTT.

This rearrangement joins TRBV29-1 to TRBJ2-3; weak D call: TRBD2 (5 bases). Per germline, CDR1 SQVTM and CDR2 ANQGSEA. There are 14 residues in the CDR3. Trimming shortened V by 6 bases and J by 4 bases, and 17 bases separated the two germline ends. CDR3 DNA sequence: TGCAGCGTGGCCCGGGATCCAAATTCAGATACGCAGTATTTT. Translation: CSVARDPNSDTQYF.

This clone showed up just once. The J gene is TRBJ2-2, the V gene TRBV2; 11 bases fit TRBD1. Germline CDR1 reads SNHLY; CDR2 reads FYNNEI. Losses at the gene ends were 4 bases for V and 5 bases for J; bases not matched to a gene: 3. The length of the CDR3 is 15 residues. This CDR3 reads CASSVGTGGTGELFF. The CDR3 nucleotides read TGTGCCAGCAGTGTAGGGACAGGGGGTACCGGGGAGCTGTTTTTT. The variable domain in full, with the rest retrieved from reference TRBV2 and TRBJ2-2, is EPEVTQTPSHQVTQMGQEVILRCVPISNHLYFYWYRQILGQKVEFLVSFYNNEISEKSEIFDDQFSVERPDGSNFTLKIRSTKLEDSAMYFCASSVGTGGTGELFFGEGSRLTVL.

The chain has TRBV5-1 and TRBJ1-2; the D gene is possibly TRBD1 (5 bases). Germline loops: CDR1 SGHRS, CDR2 YFSETQ. V lost 0 bases to trimming and J lost 3 bases, with 6 bases between them. The CDR3 runs 13 residues. The chain's CDR3 is CASSLGGDYGYTF. CDR3 in DNA: TGCGCCAGCAGCTTGGGAGGGGACTATGGCTACACCTTC.

The chain has TRBV28 and TRBJ1-3; TRBD1 matches at 7 bases. The ends lost 7 bases at V and 2 bases at J; junction bases unmatched: 5. The V gene's germline CDR1 is MDHEN and CDR2 SYDVKM. The CDR3 loop spans 14 amino acids. CDR3 region: CASIHGTAGNTIYF. CDR3 coding DNA: TGTGCCAGCATCCACGGGACAGCTGGAAACACCATATATTTT.

This clone occurred once. This chain connects TRBV5-1 to TRBJ2-5; D unresolved. V lost 4 bases, J lost 5 bases, and 15 bases lay in between. The CDR3 extends over 14 amino acids. Germline assignment: CDR1 SGHRS and CDR2 YFSETQ. The CDR3 bases are TGCGCCAGCAGCACTGCCGGGCAAGTGGAGACCCAGTACTTC. Protein: CASSTAGQVETQYF.

The V call is TRBV7-2, the J call TRBJ1-5; D uncertain. The length of the CDR3 is 13 residues. Germline CDR1 SGHTA, CDR2 FQGNSA. V lost 5 bases and J 5 bases, leaving 10 bases between the germline ends. The CDR3 sequence is CASSVFMDQPQHF. CDR3 DNA sequence: TGTGCCAGCAGCGTGTTTATGGATCAGCCCCAGCATTTT.

The chain couples TRBV6-5 to TRBJ1-2; the match to TRBD1 covers 8 bases. The CDR3 loop spans 13 amino acids. The ends lost 5 bases at V and 7 bases at J; junction bases unmatched: 6. Germline V CDR1 and CDR2: MNHEY, SVGAGI. CDR3 protein: CASSTAGQAGYTF. CDR3 sequence (DNA): TGTGCCAGCAGTACTGCGGGACAGGCTGGCTACACCTTC.

On this clone itself: At one of its ends the junction is not consistent with the germline gene, which may arise from a read error. The chain couples TRBV10-3 to TRBJ2-7, with TRBD2 matching 11 bases. The germline V gene encodes CDR1 ENHRY and CDR2 SYGVKD. There are 15 residues in the CDR3. The CDR3 reads CATSDLAGGLDEQYF. For the CDR3, the DNA is TGTGCCACCAGTGATCTAGCGGGGGGTTTGGACGAGCAGTACTTC.

This clone has just a few counts. This CDR3 reads CASSPVGQGGTEAFF. In DNA, the CDR3 is TGCGCCAGCAGCCCGGTGGGGCAGGGTGGCACTGAAGCTTTCTTT. The chain employs TRBV5-1 and TRBJ1-1; TRBD1 might be the D (5 bases). The V end was cut by 4 bases, the J end by 4 bases, with 17 bases between. Germline-derived CDR1 and CDR2 are SGHRS and YFSETQ. The CDR3 spans 15 residues.

This rearrangement joins TRBV28 to TRBJ1-1, with 7 bases that match TRBD1. With 6 bases clipped from V and 5 bases from J, the junction kept 18 bases outside the gene matches. CDR1 MDHEN and CDR2 SYDVKM come from the germline V gene. The CDR3 has 17 amino acids. CDR3 residues: CASSLTRQGWGRTEAFF. DNA of the CDR3: TGTGCCAGCAGCCTTACAAGACAGGGTTGGGGGAGAACTGAAGCTTTCTTT.

In nucleotides, the CDR3 is TGCAGTGGCGGACAGGGGGACGAGCAGTACTTC. The encoded protein is CSGGQGDEQYF. This chain links TRBV20-1 with TRBJ2-7; TRBD1 aligns across 10 bases. CDR1 and CDR2 (germline): DFQATT, SNEGSKA (reference sequence). With 7 bases clipped from V and 5 bases from J, the junction kept 2 bases outside the gene matches. The CDR3 is made up of 11 amino acids.

The chain uses TRBV2 and TRBJ1-5; D is ambiguous. V was trimmed by 4 bases and J by 0 bases, leaving 7 bases between them. The CDR3 has 14 residues. Germline lookup yields CDR1 SNHLY and CDR2 FYNNEI. As DNA, the CDR3 is TGTGCCAGCAGTGGTTGGGGTAGCAATCAGCCCCAGCATTTT. It codes for CASSGWGSNQPQHF.

J is TRBJ1-1 and V is TRBV18; 7 bases map to TRBD1. Trimming at V came to 4 bases and at J to 4 bases, leaving 9 bases not matched to a gene. The germline V gene has CDR1 KGHSH and CDR2 LQKENI. The CDR3 contains 15 residues. The DNA of the CDR3 is TGTGCCAGCTCACTCCTGACAGGGCGTACCACTGAAGCTTTCTTT. Protein product: CASSLLTGRTTEAFF.

This clone appeared a few times. This chain links TRBV4-1 with TRBJ2-5; D is ambiguous. V was pared by 6 bases and J by 5 bases, with 16 bases between. CDR3 size: 14 residues. Germline V gene data show CDR1 as MGHRA and CDR2 as YSYEKL. Here the CDR3 reads CASSPAGMGETQYF. Written as DNA, the CDR3 is TGCGCCAGCAGTCCTGCTGGGATGGGGGAGACCCAGTACTTC.